This is a list of T cell receptor beta chains from one sample in a study of sequential checkpoint blockade in melanoma. The assay was immunoSEQ multiplex PCR, and TCRdb's table has in-frame clones only and misses some. The sample carries 13,000 or so clones, 21% recorded once. The sequenced sample was tumor tissue (inferred from file names), obtained from a patient given nivolumab and ipilimumab in sequence. Receptors were obtained from a human donor with melanoma. Each CDR3 is given with its conserved first and last residue. A D gene is named only where the DNA matches it firmly. Size is omitted from some rows. Given values are once, few, many or a class for expanded clones.

size	V	D	J	CDR3	DNA
NA	TRBV6-8	NA	TRBJ2-7	CASSFGQTYEQYF	TGTGCCAGCAGTTTCGGCCAAACCTACGAGCAGTACTTC
medium-sized	TRBV15	NA	TRBJ2-7	CATSRELDATYEQYF	TGTGCCACCAGCAGAGAACTCGATGCCACCTACGAGCAGTACTTC
few	TRBV6-8	NA	TRBJ1-5	CASTPGTSLRNQPQHF	TGTGCCAGCACCCCAGGCACTTCTCTTCGAAATCAGCCCCAGCATTTT
many	TRBV7-1	NA	TRBJ2-5	CASSHGQTETQYF	TGTGCCAGCAGCCACGGACAGACGGAGACCCAGTACTTC
few	TRBV6-8	TRBD1	TRBJ1-1	CASGPNRGTVNTEAFF	TGTGCCAGCGGTCCAAACAGGGGAACCGTGAACACTGAAGCTTTCTTT
many	TRBV6-8	NA	TRBJ1-3	CASMSSGNTIYF	TGTGCCAGCATGAGCTCTGGAAACACCATATATTTT
few	TRBV11-3	TRBD2	TRBJ2-1	CASSPSLAGGGEQFF	TGTGCCAGCAGCCCATCCCTAGCGGGAGGAGGTGAGCAGTTCTTC
few	TRBV28	NA	TRBJ2-4	CASSLRGSDIQYF	TGTGCCAGCAGCCTCAGGGGATCGGACATTCAGTACTTC
few	TRBV18	TRBD2	TRBJ2-2	CASSPGLAVGELFF	TGTGCCAGCTCACCGGGACTAGCAGTCGGGGAGCTGTTTTTT
few	TRBV11-3	TRBD1	TRBJ2-5	CASSFRQGGETQYF	TGTGCCAGCAGCTTCCGACAGGGTGGGGAGACCCAGTACTTC
NA	TRBV9	NA	TRBJ1-1	CASSLGQSHTEAFF	TGTGCCAGCAGCTTAGGACAGAGCCACACTGAAGCTTTCTTT
NA	TRBV5-1	NA	TRBJ2-6	CASSYRTAGANVLTF	TGCGCCAGCAGCTACCGGACAGCTGGGGCCAACGTCCTGACTTTC
NA	TRBV5-1	TRBD1	TRBJ1-2	CASSPGTGNNGYTF	TGCGCCAGCAGCCCCGGGACAGGGAATAATGGCTACACCTTC
many	TRBV6-8	NA	TRBJ1-6	CAGGGGNSPLHF	TGTGCCGGCGGAGGGGGGAATTCACCCCTCCACTTT
NA	TRBV28	TRBD1	TRBJ1-6	CASSRQGLGSPLHF	TGTGCCAGCAGTCGACAGGGGCTGGGTTCACCCCTCCACTTT
few	TRBV29-1	NA	TRBJ2-3	CSVEQGSTDTQYF	TGCAGCGTTGAGCAGGGTAGCACAGATACGCAGTATTTT